The 21 T cell receptor beta chains given below trace back to one sample, sequenced in a study of response to subunit inactivated influenza vaccine. One entry per CDR3 protein, called by TCRdb with MiXCR from the RT-PCR reads. Of fewer than 650,000 distinct CDR3 sequences in the sample, 10% to 15% are singletons; the top ten hold over 10%. Sequences were derived from PBMCs from blood, sampled about 40 days after vaccination. Receptor source: a man between 50 and 59 years old who received an inactivated influenza vaccine.

V and J are TRBV10-2 and TRBJ2-1, with unresolved D. CDR1 WSHSY and CDR2 SAAADI come from the germline V gene. CDR3 length: 15 residues. The V end was cut by 2 bases, the J end by 8 bases, with 16 bases between. The CDR3 here is CASSENAWDNDEQFF. In nucleotides, the CDR3 is TGCGCCAGCAGTGAGAACGCCTGGGATAACGATGAGCAGTTCTTC.

The chain combines TRBV28 with TRBJ2-1; D is ambiguous. Trimming removed 6 bases from V and 10 bases from J, with 10 bases in between. The CDR3 extends over 11 amino acids. CDR1 is MDHEN and CDR2 is SYDVKM in the germline V gene. DNA for the CDR3: TGTGCCAGCAGAACTATGAGGGAGCAGTTCTTC. Encoded protein: CASRTMREQFF.

This clonotype showed up just a few times. The chain joins TRBV7-8 to TRBJ1-3, with D hard to call. CDR3 length: 16 residues. V was pared by 5 bases and J by 0 bases, with 14 bases between. Germline V CDR1 and CDR2: SGHVS, FQNEAQ. The DNA for the CDR3 is TGTGCCAGCAGCATAAGTCGGTGGCCCTCTGGAAACACCATATATTTT. This gives the protein CASSISRWPSGNTIYF. Variable domain in full (rest from reference TRBV7-8 and TRBJ1-3): GAGVSQSPRYKVAKRGQDVALRCDPISGHVSLFWYQQALGQGPEFLTYFQNEAQLDKSGLPSDRFFAERPEGSVSTLKIQRTQQEDSAVYLCASSISRWPSGNTIYFGEGSWLTVV.

This rearrangement joins TRBV20-1 to TRBJ2-1; weak D call: TRBD2 (6 bases). V shed 6 bases and J shed 5 bases, with 20 bases lying between them. Germline lookup yields CDR1 DFQATT and CDR2 SNEGSKA (reference sequence). The CDR3 totals 15 residues. The CDR3 DNA follows: TGCAGTGCAACCTCCGACGCGGGACCCAACAATGAGCAGTTCTTC. Protein: CSATSDAGPNNEQFF.

This clonotype appeared many times. This chain connects TRBV29-1 to TRBJ2-1; 9 nucleotides align to TRBD2. The CDR3 has 11 amino acids. Germline loops: CDR1 SQVTM, CDR2 ANQGSEA. Unmatched junction bases numbered 4, after V lost 4 bases and J lost 12 bases. CDR3 amino acids: CSVASGKVQFF. The CDR3 region has the DNA TGCAGCGTTGCTAGCGGGAAGGTGCAGTTCTTC.

The gene calls are TRBV27 and TRBJ2-3; tentative D call: TRBD2 (6 bases). Trimming took off 0 bases at V and 3 bases at J, with 13 bases between the two ends. CDR1 and CDR2 from the germline V gene are MNHEY and SMNVEV (reference sequence). The CDR3 covers 16 residues. The CDR3 spells CASSLSWAGSTDTQYF. The CDR3, as DNA: TGTGCCAGCAGTTTATCGTGGGCGGGGTCTACAGATACGCAGTATTTT.

This clonotype was recorded a few times. This chain uses TRBV28 with TRBJ2-2; no firm D call. The germline V and J ends were trimmed by 2 bases and 0 bases, with 7 bases remaining between them. This CDR3 spans 15 amino acids. Germline values: CDR1 MDHEN, CDR2 SYDVKM. The CDR3 sequence: CASSLDFANTGELFF. CDR3 DNA: TGTGCCAGCAGTTTAGATTTCGCGAACACCGGGGAGCTGTTTTTT.

Only a few counts were recorded for this clonotype. J is TRBJ2-3 and V is TRBV5-1, with D tentatively TRBD1 or TRBD2 (5 bases each). The CDR3 loop spans 16 amino acids. Germline CDR1 reads SGHRS; CDR2 reads YFSETQ. Between the trimmed V and J ends, which lost 0 bases and 1 base, there was a span of 12 bases. The CDR3 here is CASSLAGLGGTDTQYF. The CDR3 nucleotides read TGCGCCAGCAGCTTGGCCGGGTTGGGGGGCACAGATACGCAGTATTTT.

This clonotype was recorded a few times. J is TRBJ2-7 and V is TRBV12-3 or TRBV12-4; 8 bases match TRBD2. The CDR3 loop spans 13 amino acids. Trimming cost V 8 bases and J 3 bases; bases outside gene matches: 6. Here the CDR3 reads CASGGGLVYEQYF. The CDR3 nucleotides read TGTGCCAGCGGCGGGGGACTAGTCTACGAGCAGTACTTC.

The rearrangement uses TRBV7-2 and TRBJ2-7, with D unresolved. The CDR3 totals 13 residues. Germline-derived CDR1 and CDR2 are SGHTA and FQGNSA. With 1 base removed from V and 4 bases from J, the gap between germline ends came to 8 bases. DNA of the CDR3: TGTGCCAGCAGCTTAGGTTTGGAATACGAGCAGTACTTC. It encodes CASSLGLEYEQYF.

In its sample, this clonotype was seen a few times. The chain employs TRBV10-3 and TRBJ1-6; possibly TRBD1 for D (6 bases). Germline V gene data show CDR1 as ENHRY and CDR2 as SYGVKD. The CDR3 loop spans 13 amino acids. Trimming pared 8 bases from V and 6 bases from J, leaving 11 bases between. This CDR3 is CAIQDSGNSPLHF. In DNA form, the CDR3 reads TGTGCCATCCAGGACAGTGGTAATTCACCCCTCCACTTT.

This clonotype was seen more than once but under ten times. The V call is TRBV4-3, the J call TRBJ2-1, with 7 bases lining up with TRBD1. Germline V lookup: CDR1 LGHNA, CDR2 YSLEER. V shed 0 bases and J 7 bases; nucleotides not matched to a gene: 9. The CDR3 has 16 amino acids. CDR3 residues: CASSQESTGLLNEQFF. In DNA, the CDR3 is TGCGCCAGCAGCCAAGAATCGACAGGGTTGCTGAATGAGCAGTTCTTC.

This sequence joins TRBV4-1 and TRBJ2-3; 7 bases fit TRBD2. The V segment lost 4 bases and the J segment 4 bases; nucleotides outside the gene matches: 8. CDR1 is MGHRA and CDR2 is YSYEKL in the germline V gene. The CDR3 has 15 residues. CDR3 coding DNA: TGCGCCAGCAGCCCCCGCAGCGGGGAGCCAGATACGCAGTATTTT. Encoded protein: CASSPRSGEPDTQYF.

This clonotype has a handful of counts. The chain recombines TRBV6-2 or TRBV6-3 with TRBJ2-3; a possible D gene is TRBD2 (6 bases). Germline CDR1 reads MNHEY; CDR2 reads SVGEGT. The CDR3 loop spans 13 amino acids. V was pared by 1 base and J by 4 bases, with 6 bases between. CDR3 bases: TGTGCCAGCAGTTACTGGGGGGCAGATACGCAGTATTTT. Translating gives CASSYWGADTQYF.

This clonotype was found a few times. For the CDR3, the DNA is TGTGCCAGCAGCCGCCAATTGCGACAGCTGAACACTGAAGCTTTCTTT. This translates into CASSRQLRQLNTEAFF. This chain links TRBV7-8 with TRBJ1-1; a possible D gene is TRBD1 (5 bases). V was clipped by 5 bases and J by 0 bases, with 16 bases between them. From germline, CDR1 is SGHVS and CDR2 FQNEAQ. This CDR3 region has 16 residues. The variable domain in full, completed from reference TRBV7-8 and TRBJ1-1, reads GAGVSQSPRYKVAKRGQDVALRCDPISGHVSLFWYQQALGQGPEFLTYFQNEAQLDKSGLPSDRFFAERPEGSVSTLKIQRTQQEDSAVYLCASSRQLRQLNTEAFFGQGTRLTVV.

The table lists this clonotype with many counts. The chain recombines TRBV7-2 with TRBJ2-3; D not certain. Deletions cut 1 base from V and 5 bases from J, with 19 bases between. Germline CDR1 is SGHTA and CDR2 is FQGNSA. The CDR3 has 17 amino acids. In nucleotides, the CDR3 is TGTGCCAGCAGCTTAGGGTCAGTGTATAGTTTAGGAGATACGCAGTATTTT. This sequence encodes CASSLGSVYSLGDTQYF.

As concerns this clonotype: Since a much larger clone is just one base distant, this may be a read error. The genes are TRBV7-8 and TRBJ2-3; 8 nucleotides agree with TRBD2. Trimming took 2 bases from V and 14 from J; bases not matched to a gene: 9. This CDR3 comprises 13 residues. Germline V gene data show CDR1 as SGHVS and CDR2 as FQNEAQ. This CDR3 is CASSLYREGGLYF. The CDR3 nucleotides are TGTGCCAGCAGCTTATATCGGGAGGGTGGGCTGTATTTT.

The chain carries TRBV6-5 and TRBJ1-1, with D hard to call. Germline assignment: CDR1 MNHEY and CDR2 SVGAGI. Trimming took 4 bases from V and 5 from J, leaving 11 bases between them. The CDR3 length is 13 residues. The CDR3 loop reads CASSSPSGTEAFF. Here the CDR3 DNA reads TGTGCCAGCAGTTCCCCCAGCGGGACTGAAGCTTTCTTT.

This clonotype was counted between two and nine times. The chain carries TRBV6-5 and TRBJ2-7, with D tentatively TRBD1 (5 bases). The CDR3 extends over 13 amino acids. The germline V gene has CDR1 MNHEY and CDR2 SVGAGI. V lost 2 bases and J lost 9, with 14 bases in between. CDR3 region: CASSYPGSARQYF. The CDR3 nucleotides read TGTGCCAGCAGTTACCCAGGGTCCGCCCGGCAGTACTTC.

This clonotype was seen at least ten times. This rearrangement joins TRBV4-2 to TRBJ2-1, with 8 bases fitting TRBD2. Per the germline V gene, CDR1 is LGHNA and CDR2 is YNFKEQ. The CDR3 contains 16 residues. Trimming cost V 2 bases and J 1 base; bases outside gene matches: 4. The CDR3 DNA reads as TGTGCCAGCAGCCAACGGGGGGGCCTGTCCTACAATGAGCAGTTCTTC. It is translated as CASSQRGGLSYNEQFF.

There are many counts of this clonotype. The V gene is TRBV20-1, the J gene TRBJ2-1, with 9 nucleotides matching TRBD2. The CDR3 totals 14 residues. The trim removed 0 bases at V and 8 bases at J, leaving 5 bases unmatched. Germline assignment: CDR1 DFQATT and CDR2 SNEGSKA (reference sequence). CDR3 protein: CSARDIAGVHEQFF. DNA of the CDR3: TGCAGTGCTAGAGATATAGCGGGAGTGCATGAGCAGTTCTTC.